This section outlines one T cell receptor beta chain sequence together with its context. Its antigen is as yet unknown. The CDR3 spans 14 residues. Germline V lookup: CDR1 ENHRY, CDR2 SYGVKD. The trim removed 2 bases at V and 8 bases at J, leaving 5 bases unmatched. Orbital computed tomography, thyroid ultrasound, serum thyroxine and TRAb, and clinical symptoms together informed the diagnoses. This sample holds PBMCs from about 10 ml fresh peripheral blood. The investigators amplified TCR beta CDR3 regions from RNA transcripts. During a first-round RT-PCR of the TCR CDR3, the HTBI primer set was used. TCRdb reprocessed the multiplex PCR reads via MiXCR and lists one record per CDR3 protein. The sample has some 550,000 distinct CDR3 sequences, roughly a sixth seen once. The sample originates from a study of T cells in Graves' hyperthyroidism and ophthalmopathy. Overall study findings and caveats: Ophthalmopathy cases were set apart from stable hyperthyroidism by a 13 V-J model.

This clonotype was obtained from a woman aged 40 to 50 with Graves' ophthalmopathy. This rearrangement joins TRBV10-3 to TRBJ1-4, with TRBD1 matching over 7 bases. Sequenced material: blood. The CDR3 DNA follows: TGTGCCATCAGTGAGACGCAGGGGGGGGAAAAACTGTTTTTT. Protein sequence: CAISETQGGEKLFF.